This TCR beta chain comes out of a study of PD-1 blockade in classical Hodgkin lymphoma. V was pared by 3 bases and J by 4 bases, with 8 bases of the junction left unmatched. This CDR3 spans 16 amino acids. CDR1 and CDR2 from the germline V gene are LGHNA and YNFKEQ. Some clones are missing from TCRdb's copy, which holds only in-frame ones; the method was immunoSEQ multiplex PCR. The table lists more than 3,500 clones, 63% of them singletons. Brentuximab vedotin exposure varied among the patients, all of whom had relapsed after autologous stem cell transplantation. The source material was peripheral blood mononuclear cells (PBMCs), sampled at baseline. This receptor was obtained from a human donor with classical Hodgkin lymphoma. The rearrangement uses TRBV4-2 and TRBJ2-7; 11 bases are shared with TRBD2. The CDR3 DNA reads as TGTGCCAGCAGCCACCCGGGACTAGCGGCCCCTTACGAGCAGTACTTC. It codes for CASSHPGLAAPYEQYF.